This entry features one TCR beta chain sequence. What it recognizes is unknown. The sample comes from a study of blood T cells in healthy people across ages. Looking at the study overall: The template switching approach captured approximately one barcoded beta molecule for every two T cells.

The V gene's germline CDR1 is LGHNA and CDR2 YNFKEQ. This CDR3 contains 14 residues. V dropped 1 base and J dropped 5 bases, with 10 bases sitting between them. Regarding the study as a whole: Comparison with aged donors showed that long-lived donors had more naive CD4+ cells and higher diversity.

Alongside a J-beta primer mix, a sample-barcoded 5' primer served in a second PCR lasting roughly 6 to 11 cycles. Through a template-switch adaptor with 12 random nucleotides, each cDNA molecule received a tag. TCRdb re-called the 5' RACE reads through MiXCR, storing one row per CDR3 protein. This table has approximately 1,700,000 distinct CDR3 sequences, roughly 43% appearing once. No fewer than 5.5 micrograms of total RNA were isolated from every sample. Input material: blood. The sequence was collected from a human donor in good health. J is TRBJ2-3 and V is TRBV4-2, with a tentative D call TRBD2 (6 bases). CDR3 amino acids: CASSQGWREDTQYF. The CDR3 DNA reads TGTGCCAGCAGCCAAGGGTGGAGGGAAGATACGCAGTATTTT.